The 15 T cell receptor beta chains listed next were all sequenced from one sample in a study of T cells in Graves' hyperthyroidism and ophthalmopathy. Amplified regions were TCR beta CDR3 sequences from RNA transcripts. Primed by the HTBI set, a first-round RT-PCR was run on the TCR CDR3. TCRdb analysed the multiplex PCR reads with MiXCR anew, one entry per CDR3 protein. The sample lists about 610,000 distinct CDR3 sequences; around 46% were seen once. The specimen was peripheral blood or thyroid tissue (not recorded which). These receptors came from a woman aged 18-30 years with Graves' hyperthyroidism.

This clonotype showed up just once. The junction and the germline gene differ at one end; a read error may be behind it. The chain combines TRBV5-5 with TRBJ1-1, with D uncertain. The CDR3 consists of 12 residues. Germline V gene lookup returns CDR1 SGHKS and CDR2 YYEKEE (reference sequence). The chain's CDR3 is CACSPGNTEAFF. The CDR3 coding sequence is TGTGCCTGCAGCCCTGGTAACACTGAAGCTTTCTTT.

The chain joins TRBV5-4 to TRBJ2-6, with 8 bases aligning to TRBD1. Germline V lookup: CDR1 SGHNT, CDR2 YYREEE (reference sequence). With 7 bases clipped from V and 1 base from J, the junction kept 7 bases outside the gene matches. The CDR3 has 16 residues. The CDR3 nucleotides read TGTGCCAGCCCTCAGGGGGCAAGGTCTGGGGCCAACGTCCTGACTTTC. Translation: CASPQGARSGANVLTF.

The sample holds a few counts of this clonotype. The chain recombines TRBV20-1 with TRBJ2-5; 7 positions match TRBD2. V lost 3 bases to trimming and J lost 5 bases; unmatched junction nucleotides: 9. The germline gives CDR1 DFQATT, CDR2 SNEGSKA (reference sequence). This CDR3 region has 14 residues. The CDR3 nucleotides are TGCAGTGCTAGCCTGGGAGGGAATGGGGAGACCCAGTACTTC. Its translation is CSASLGGNGETQYF.

This clonotype appeared many times. V usage is TRBV7-2 and J usage is TRBJ1-1; D is possibly TRBD1 (5 bases). The V gene lost 1 base and the J gene lost 0 bases, with 9 bases spanning the gap. From germline, CDR1 is SGHTA and CDR2 FQGNSA. The CDR3 consists of 15 residues. CDR3 sequence (DNA): TGTGCCAGCAGCTTAGTCGAGGGACTGAACACTGAAGCTTTCTTT. Protein: CASSLVEGLNTEAFF.

This chain links TRBV7-6 with TRBJ1-2; the D gene is possibly TRBD1 (6 bases). Per the germline V gene, CDR1 is SGHVS and CDR2 is FNYEAQ. This CDR3 contains 13 residues. Trimming cost V 6 bases and J 7 bases, with 15 bases left between them. This CDR3 is CASRATGPTGYTF. The CDR3 nucleotides read TGTGCCAGCAGAGCTACAGGGCCGACTGGCTACACCTTC.

This clonotype was found many times. V is TRBV6-1 and J is TRBJ2-7; weak D call: TRBD1 (5 bases). Per germline, CDR1 MNHNS and CDR2 SASEGT. V was trimmed by 4 bases and J by 4 bases, leaving 11 bases between them. The CDR3 covers 13 residues. CDR3 bases: TGTGCCAGCAGTGTCGTCAGGGAATACGAGCAGTACTTC. This sequence encodes CASSVVREYEQYF.

The DNA of the CDR3 is TGTGCCAGCATTCCCCCAGCGGGTTCCTATGGCTACACCTTC. Its translation: CASIPPAGSYGYTF. This chain links TRBV28 with TRBJ1-2; D is undetermined. Germline V gene lookup returns CDR1 MDHEN and CDR2 SYDVKM. V lost 7 bases and J 4 bases, leaving 16 bases between the germline ends. CDR3 length: 14 amino acids.

This clonotype was detected ten times or more. V gene TRBV27 combines with J gene TRBJ2-2; D possibly corresponds to TRBD1 (5 bases). V lost 5 bases, J lost 0 bases, and 13 bases lay in between. Germline CDR1 and CDR2: MNHEY and SMNVEV (reference sequence). The CDR3 covers 16 residues. CDR3 sequence reads: CASSPWGGTNTGELFF. The CDR3 DNA is TGTGCCAGCAGTCCATGGGGCGGTACGAACACCGGGGAGCTGTTTTTT.

This clonotype came up many times. The rearrangement uses TRBV6-6 and TRBJ2-7; D gene unclear. V gave up 4 bases and J gave up 0 bases, with 4 bases separating them. Germline V lookup: CDR1 MNHNY, CDR2 SVGAGI (reference sequence). This CDR3 is built from 12 residues. The CDR3: CASSSHSYEQYF. CDR3 DNA sequence: TGTGCCAGCAGTTCTCACTCCTACGAGCAGTACTTC.

In its sample, this clonotype was seen many times. The V and J genes are TRBV7-2 and TRBJ2-7; no reliable D call. Germline CDR1 and CDR2: SGHTA and FQGNSA. The V end was cut by 2 bases, the J end by 4 bases, with 12 bases between. There are 14 residues in the CDR3. CDR3 DNA: TGTGCCAGCAGCTTACAATCGACCATGTACGAGCAGTACTTC. Encoded protein: CASSLQSTMYEQYF.

J is TRBJ1-5 and V is TRBV7-9; no reliable D call. The CDR3 is 14 amino acids. The V end lost 1 base, the J end lost 14 bases, and 18 bases lay between the germline ends. The germline gives CDR1 SEHNR, CDR2 FQNEAQ (reference sequence). CDR3 residues: CASSLVAGPTYEHF. CDR3 in DNA: TGTGCCAGCAGCTTAGTCGCAGGTCCAACCTACGAGCATTTT.

This clonotype was seen ten or more times. The rearrangement uses TRBV20-1 and TRBJ2-7; 7 nucleotides align to TRBD2. Trimming cost V 1 base and J 3 bases; bases outside gene matches: 0. Germline assignment: CDR1 DFQATT and CDR2 SNEGSKA (reference sequence). The CDR3 runs 12 residues. As DNA, the CDR3 is TGCAGTGCTAGAGGGGGGGGCTACGAGCAGTACTTC. Translated, it gives CSARGGGYEQYF.

The chain is built from TRBV11-2 and TRBJ2-1; D not resolved. The CDR3 length is 13 residues. Germline V lookup: CDR1 SGHAT, CDR2 FQNNGV. V lost 1 base and J 5 bases, leaving 6 bases between the germline ends. CDR3 residues: CASSLAKNNEQFF. CDR3 sequence (DNA): TGTGCCAGCAGCTTAGCCAAGAACAATGAGCAGTTCTTC.

The V gene is TRBV12-3 or TRBV12-4, the J gene TRBJ1-2; D may be TRBD1 (5 bases). V lost 6 bases, J lost 5 bases, and 13 bases lay in between. The CDR3 spans 13 residues. DNA of the CDR3: TGTGCCAGCAGCCCGGGACCGAAATATGGCTACACCTTC. This gives the protein CASSPGPKYGYTF.

About this clonotype: A much larger clone is a single base away; this may be a read error. Here the CDR3 omits its conserved ending phenylalanine or tryptophan, so a read error is the likely source. Because the CDR3's place on the DNA is in doubt, the DNA is left out and the CDR3 is given as listed by TCRdb. This chain joins TRBV7-2 and TRBJ1-2. The CDR3 length is 10 residues, termini included. The germline CDR1 and CDR2 sequences are SGHTA and FQGNSA. The CDR3 is CASSQDRITL.